This is a list of T cell receptor beta chains from one sample in a study of blood T cells in healthy people across ages. TCRdb re-called the 5' RACE reads through MiXCR, storing one row per CDR3 protein. This sample has 600,000 to 1,000,000 distinct CDR3 sequences, with approximately 25% found just once. This sample was also put to use in a study of T cells of mothers and their children.

Sequences were obtained from blood. The receptor source for this set is a boy aged 5-17 years in good health. Each CDR3 is given with its conserved first and last residue. The order of the fields is CDR3 protein, CDR3 DNA, J gene, V gene, D gene, clone size. A D gene is named only where the DNA matches it firmly. The size entry is marked missing in some rows and otherwise reads once, few, many or a size class.

cdr3_aa: CASSRGTGMTQYF
cdr3_nt: TGTGCCAGCAGCCGCGGGACAGGGATGACGCAGTATTTT
j_call: TRBJ2-3
v_call: TRBV5-4
d_call: TRBD1
clone_size: -

cdr3_aa: CASSMGTATYGYTF
cdr3_nt: TGTGCCAGCAGCATGGGGACAGCTACCTATGGCTACACCTTC
j_call: TRBJ1-2
v_call: TRBV11-1
d_call: TRBD1
clone_size: once

cdr3_aa: CSARDGQANQETQYF
cdr3_nt: TGCAGTGCTAGAGATGGTCAGGCGAATCAAGAGACCCAGTACTTC
j_call: TRBJ2-5
v_call: TRBV20-1
d_call: -
clone_size: few

cdr3_aa: CASSYSQTNQETQYF
cdr3_nt: TGTGCCAGCAGTTACTCGCAGACAAACCAAGAGACCCAGTACTTC
j_call: TRBJ2-5
v_call: TRBV6-6
d_call: -
clone_size: -

cdr3_aa: CASSSIAPTYEQYF
cdr3_nt: TGTGCCAGCAGCTCTATTGCCCCAACCTACGAGCAGTACTTC
j_call: TRBJ2-7
v_call: TRBV7-9
d_call: -
clone_size: few

cdr3_aa: CAISDGGEETQYF
cdr3_nt: TGTGCCATCAGTGACGGAGGGGAAGAGACCCAGTACTTC
j_call: TRBJ2-5
v_call: TRBV10-3
d_call: -
clone_size: few

cdr3_aa: CASNNPTDNYEQYF
cdr3_nt: TGTGCCAGCAACAACCCGACAGATAACTACGAGCAGTACTTC
j_call: TRBJ2-7
v_call: TRBV6-6
d_call: -
clone_size: few

cdr3_aa: CASSSREFITDTQYF
cdr3_nt: TGTGCCAGCAGTTCCCGGGAATTCATCACAGATACACAGTATTTT
j_call: TRBJ2-3
v_call: TRBV12-3/TRBV12-4
d_call: -
clone_size: once

cdr3_aa: CSARDGGLGYGYTF
cdr3_nt: TGCAGTGCTAGAGATGGGGGTCTCGGCTATGGCTACACCTTC
j_call: TRBJ1-2
v_call: TRBV20-1
d_call: -
clone_size: -

cdr3_aa: CASRDRDTGELSF
cdr3_nt: TGTGCCAGCAGGGACAGGGACACCGGGGAGCTGTCTTTT
j_call: TRBJ2-2
v_call: TRBV6-4
d_call: TRBD1
clone_size: few

cdr3_aa: CASSLAPRDASPLHF
cdr3_nt: TGCGCCAGCAGCTTGGCCCCCAGGGATGCTTCACCCCTCCACTTT
j_call: TRBJ1-6
v_call: TRBV5-1
d_call: -
clone_size: -

cdr3_aa: CASAAGLSYEQYF
cdr3_nt: TGTGCCAGCGCAGCGGGACTATCCTACGAGCAGTACTTC
j_call: TRBJ2-7
v_call: TRBV28
d_call: TRBD2
clone_size: few

cdr3_aa: CASSSTTGSSTDTQYF
cdr3_nt: TGTGCCAGCAGTTCGACGACAGGTTCGAGCACAGATACGCAGTATTTT
j_call: TRBJ2-3
v_call: TRBV28
d_call: -
clone_size: few